The clone carrying this T cell receptor (beta chain) has at least ten counts. Its antigen remains unidentified. The data derive from a study of T-cell reconstitution after alpha-beta-depleted transplantation in children. The TCRbeta library was prepared with unique molecular identifiers. TCRdb itself ran the PCR reads through MiXCR, one entry per CDR3 protein. The sample carries about 300,000 distinct CDR3 sequences, roughly 9.1% recorded once. Notes on the study in general: It was newly produced T cells that mostly accounted for T-cell counts and diversity one year after transplant. Reportedly, only several hundred clones from non-depleted graft cells drove alpha-beta T-cell counts at about two months. High day-60 TCRbeta diversity in some patients came from surviving recipient T cells and thymic progenitors.

Source: PBMCs, taken before TCRalphabeta/CD19-depleted stem cell transplant. This receptor was obtained from a boy less than two years old with acute myeloid leukemia, due to receive a stem cell transplant.

CDR3 DNA: TGTGCCAGCAGCTTGACCAGGGCGAACACCGGGGAGCTGTTTTTT. It is translated as CASSLTRANTGELFF. The V and J genes are TRBV5-6 and TRBJ2-2, with a tentative D call TRBD1 (5 bases). V was trimmed by 1 base and J by 0 bases, leaving 7 bases between them. CDR3 length equals 15 residues. CDR1 is SGHDT and CDR2 is YYEEEE in the germline V gene.